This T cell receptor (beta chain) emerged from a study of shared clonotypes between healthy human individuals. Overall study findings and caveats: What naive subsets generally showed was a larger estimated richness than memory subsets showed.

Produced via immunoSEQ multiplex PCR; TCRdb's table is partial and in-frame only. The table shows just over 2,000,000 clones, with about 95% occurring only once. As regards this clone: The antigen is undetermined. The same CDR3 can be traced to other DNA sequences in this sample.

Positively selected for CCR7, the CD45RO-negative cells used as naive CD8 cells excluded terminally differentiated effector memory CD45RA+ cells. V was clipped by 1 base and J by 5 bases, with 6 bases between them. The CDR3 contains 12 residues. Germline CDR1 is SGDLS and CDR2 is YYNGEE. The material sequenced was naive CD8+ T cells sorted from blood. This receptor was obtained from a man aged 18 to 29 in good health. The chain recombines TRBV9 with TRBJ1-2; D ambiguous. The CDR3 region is CASSVNGYGYTF. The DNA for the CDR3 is TGTGCCAGCAGCGTAAATGGATATGGCTACACCTTC.